This T cell receptor beta chain is drawn from a study of cytomegalovirus exposure and HLA in healthy donors. Points from the study as a whole: Analyzed later, most CMV-associated TCR beta chains appeared HLA-restricted. Relative to the roughly 690-donor mean, N-insertions were reportedly fewer in an Asian-associated ancestry cluster in a later analysis. In a later analysis, around 18,000 TCR beta sequences were associated with HLA alleles at 0.05 false discovery rate. Several V segments, TRBV6-2 and TRBV6-3 among them, could not be told apart and were dropped.

With respect to this clone: The target antigen is unknown.

Germline values: CDR1 LNHDA, CDR2 SQIVND (reference sequence). This CDR3 is 17 amino acids long. J was trimmed by 5 bases and V by 6 bases; bases with no gene match: 15. Primers for the PCR totalled 60 Vbeta and 13 Jbeta. Profiled with immunoSEQ multiplex PCR; TCRdb holds only in-frame clones, not every one. The data show 150,000 to 200,000 clones, with roughly 78% seen just once and around 6.9% held by the top ten. The chain links TRBV19 to TRBJ1-5, with 8 bases that match TRBD1. Sequencing used PBMCs. This clonotype was obtained from a man between 35 and 55 years old in good health and CMV-seropositive. The CDR3 reads CASRPIVGQGQDQPQHF. The CDR3 DNA sequence: TGTGCCAGTAGACCTATAGTCGGACAGGGTCAGGATCAGCCCCAGCATTTT.